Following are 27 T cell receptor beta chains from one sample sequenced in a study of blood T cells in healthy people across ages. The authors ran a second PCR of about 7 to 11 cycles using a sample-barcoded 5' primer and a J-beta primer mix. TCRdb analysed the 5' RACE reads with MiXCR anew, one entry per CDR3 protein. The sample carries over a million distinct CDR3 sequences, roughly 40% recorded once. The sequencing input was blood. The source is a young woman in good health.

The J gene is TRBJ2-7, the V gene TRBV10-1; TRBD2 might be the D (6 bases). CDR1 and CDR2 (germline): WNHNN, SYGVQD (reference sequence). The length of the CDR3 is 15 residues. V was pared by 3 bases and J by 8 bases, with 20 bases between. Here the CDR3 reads CASSDSAGIYNKQYF. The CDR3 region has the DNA TGCGCCAGCAGTGACTCCGCGGGGATCTACAATAAGCAGTACTTC.

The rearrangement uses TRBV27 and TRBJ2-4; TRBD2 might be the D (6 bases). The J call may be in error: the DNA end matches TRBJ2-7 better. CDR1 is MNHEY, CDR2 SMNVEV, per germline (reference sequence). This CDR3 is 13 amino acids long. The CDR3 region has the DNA TGTGCCAGCGCAAGCGGGTCCCCCTACGAGCAGTACTTC. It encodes CASASGSPYEQYF.

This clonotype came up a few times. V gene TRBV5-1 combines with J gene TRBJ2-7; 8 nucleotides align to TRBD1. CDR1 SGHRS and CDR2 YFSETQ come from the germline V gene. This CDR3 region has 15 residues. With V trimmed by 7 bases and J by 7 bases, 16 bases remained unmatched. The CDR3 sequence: CASGWTPTGTGEQYF. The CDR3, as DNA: TGCGCCAGCGGATGGACACCCACCGGGACAGGAGAGCAGTACTTC. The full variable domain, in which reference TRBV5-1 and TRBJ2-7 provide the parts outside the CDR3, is KAGVTQTPRYLIKTRGQQVTLSCSPISGHRSVSWYQQTPGQGLQFLFEYFSETQRNKGNFPGRFSGRQFSNSRSEMNVSTLELGDSALYLCASGWTPTGTGEQYFGPGTRLTVT.

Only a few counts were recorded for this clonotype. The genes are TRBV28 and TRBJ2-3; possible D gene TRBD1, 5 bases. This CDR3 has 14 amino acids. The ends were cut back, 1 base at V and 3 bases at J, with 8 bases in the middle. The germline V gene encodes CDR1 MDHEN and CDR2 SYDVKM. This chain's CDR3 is CASSLFPGTDTQYF. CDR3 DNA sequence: TGTGCCAGCAGTTTATTCCCAGGGACAGATACGCAGTATTTT.

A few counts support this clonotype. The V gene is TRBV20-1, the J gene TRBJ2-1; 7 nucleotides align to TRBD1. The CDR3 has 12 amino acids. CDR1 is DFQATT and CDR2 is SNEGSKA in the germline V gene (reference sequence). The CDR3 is CSVRGNYNEQFF. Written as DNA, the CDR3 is TGCAGCGTCAGGGGGAACTACAATGAGCAGTTCTTC.

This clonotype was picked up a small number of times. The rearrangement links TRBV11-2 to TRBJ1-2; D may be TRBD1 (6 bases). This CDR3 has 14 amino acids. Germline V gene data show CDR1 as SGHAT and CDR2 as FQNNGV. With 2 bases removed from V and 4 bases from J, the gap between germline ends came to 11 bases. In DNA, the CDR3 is TGTGCCAGCAGCTTATCTACAGGGCCCTATGGCTACACCTTC. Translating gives CASSLSTGPYGYTF.

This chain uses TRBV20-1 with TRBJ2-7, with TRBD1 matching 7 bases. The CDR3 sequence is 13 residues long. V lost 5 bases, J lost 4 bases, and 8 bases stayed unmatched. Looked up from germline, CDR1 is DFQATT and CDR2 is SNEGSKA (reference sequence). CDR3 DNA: TGCAGTGCTGCCGGGACAGCAACATACGAGCAGTACTTC. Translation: CSAAGTATYEQYF.

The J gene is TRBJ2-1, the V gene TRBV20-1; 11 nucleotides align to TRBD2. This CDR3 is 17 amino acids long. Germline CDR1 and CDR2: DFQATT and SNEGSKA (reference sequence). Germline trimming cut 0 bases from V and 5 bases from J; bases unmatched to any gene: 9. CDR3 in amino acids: CSAREPGSGRGNNEQFF. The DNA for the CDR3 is TGCAGTGCTAGAGAGCCAGGTAGCGGGAGGGGAAACAATGAGCAGTTCTTC.

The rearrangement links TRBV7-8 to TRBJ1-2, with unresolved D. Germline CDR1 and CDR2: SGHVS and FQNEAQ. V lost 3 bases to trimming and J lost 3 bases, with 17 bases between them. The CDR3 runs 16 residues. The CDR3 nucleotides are TGTGCCAGCAGCTTCTCTCGGACGGCGGATCACTATGGCTACACCTTC. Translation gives CASSFSRTADHYGYTF.

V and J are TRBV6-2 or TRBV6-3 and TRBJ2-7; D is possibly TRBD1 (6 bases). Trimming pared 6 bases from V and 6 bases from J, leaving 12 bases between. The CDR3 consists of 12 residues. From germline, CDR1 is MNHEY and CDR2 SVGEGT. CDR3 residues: CASSNRVGEQYF. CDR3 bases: TGTGCCAGCAGCAACAGGGTTGGCGAGCAGTACTTC.

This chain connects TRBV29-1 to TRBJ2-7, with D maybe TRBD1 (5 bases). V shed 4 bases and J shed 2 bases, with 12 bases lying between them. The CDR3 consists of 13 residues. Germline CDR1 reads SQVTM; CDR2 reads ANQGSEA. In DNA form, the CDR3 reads TGCAGCGTTGTTCTACAGGTTACCTACGAGCAGTACTTC. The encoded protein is CSVVLQVTYEQYF.

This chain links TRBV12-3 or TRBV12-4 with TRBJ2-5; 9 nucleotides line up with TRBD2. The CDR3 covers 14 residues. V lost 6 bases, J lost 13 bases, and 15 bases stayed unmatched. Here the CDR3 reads CASRVSVMSGGLYF. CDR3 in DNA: TGTGCCAGCAGAGTTTCTGTCATGAGCGGGGGGTTGTACTTC.

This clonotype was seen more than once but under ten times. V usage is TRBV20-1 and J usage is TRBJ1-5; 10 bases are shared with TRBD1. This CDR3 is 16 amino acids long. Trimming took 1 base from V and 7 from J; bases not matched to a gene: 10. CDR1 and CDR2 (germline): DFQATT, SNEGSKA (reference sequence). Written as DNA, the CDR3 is TGCAGTGCTAGAGGGGGGACAGGGGCCTCCGGACAGCCCCAGCATTTT. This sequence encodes CSARGGTGASGQPQHF.

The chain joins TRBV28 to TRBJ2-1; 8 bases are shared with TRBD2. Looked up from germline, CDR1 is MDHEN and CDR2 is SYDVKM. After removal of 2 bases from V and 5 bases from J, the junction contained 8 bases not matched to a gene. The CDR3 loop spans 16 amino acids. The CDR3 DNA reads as TGTGCCAGCAGTTTAAGGCCAGCGGGGGTGAACAATGAGCAGTTCTTC. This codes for CASSLRPAGVNNEQFF.

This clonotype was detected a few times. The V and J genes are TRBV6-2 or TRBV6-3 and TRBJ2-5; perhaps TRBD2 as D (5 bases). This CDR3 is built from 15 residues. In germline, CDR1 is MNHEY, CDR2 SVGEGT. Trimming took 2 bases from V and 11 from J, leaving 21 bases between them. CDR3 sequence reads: CASSYPSHAGNEQYF. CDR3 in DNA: TGTGCCAGCAGTTACCCCTCGCACGCGGGCAATGAGCAGTACTTC.

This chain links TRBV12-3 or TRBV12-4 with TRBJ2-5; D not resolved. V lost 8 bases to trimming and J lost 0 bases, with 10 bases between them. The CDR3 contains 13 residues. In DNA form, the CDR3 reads TGTGCCAGCGGTACGGCCTACCAAGAGACCCAGTACTTC. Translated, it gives CASGTAYQETQYF.

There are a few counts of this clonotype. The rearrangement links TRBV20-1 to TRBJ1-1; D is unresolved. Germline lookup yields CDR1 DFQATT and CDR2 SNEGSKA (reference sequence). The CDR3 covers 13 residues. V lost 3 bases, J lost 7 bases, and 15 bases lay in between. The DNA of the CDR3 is TGCAGTGCTAGGAATGGGGTTATCGGTGAAGCTTTCTTT. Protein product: CSARNGVIGEAFF.

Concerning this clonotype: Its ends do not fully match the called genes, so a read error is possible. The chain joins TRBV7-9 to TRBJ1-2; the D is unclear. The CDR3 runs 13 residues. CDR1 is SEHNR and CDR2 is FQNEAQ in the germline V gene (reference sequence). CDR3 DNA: TGTTCCAGCAGTCCCTGGATTGACTATGGCTACACCTTC. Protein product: CSSSPWIDYGYTF.

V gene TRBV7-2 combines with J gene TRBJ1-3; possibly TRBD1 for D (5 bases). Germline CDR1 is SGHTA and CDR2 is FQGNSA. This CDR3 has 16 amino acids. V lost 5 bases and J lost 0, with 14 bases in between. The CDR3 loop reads CASSILRGNSGNTIYF. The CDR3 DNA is TGTGCCAGCAGCATCCTCCGGGGCAACTCTGGAAACACCATATATTTT.

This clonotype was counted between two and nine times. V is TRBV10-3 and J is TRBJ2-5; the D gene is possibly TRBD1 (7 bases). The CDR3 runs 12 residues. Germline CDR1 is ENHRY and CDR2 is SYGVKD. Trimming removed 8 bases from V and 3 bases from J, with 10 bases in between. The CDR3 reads CAIGGTEETQYF. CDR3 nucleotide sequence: TGTGCCATCGGAGGGACAGAAGAGACCCAGTACTTC.

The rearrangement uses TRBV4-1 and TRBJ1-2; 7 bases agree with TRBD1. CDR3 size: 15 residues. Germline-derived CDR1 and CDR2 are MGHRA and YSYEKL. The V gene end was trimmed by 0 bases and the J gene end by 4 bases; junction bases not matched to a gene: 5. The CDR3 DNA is TGCGCCAGCAGCCAAGACGGAGGGGGCGGCTATGGCTACACCTTC. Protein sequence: CASSQDGGGGYGYTF.

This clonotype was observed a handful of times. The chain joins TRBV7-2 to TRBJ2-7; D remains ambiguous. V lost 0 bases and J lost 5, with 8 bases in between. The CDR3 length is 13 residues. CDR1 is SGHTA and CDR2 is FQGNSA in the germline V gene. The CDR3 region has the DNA TGTGCCAGCAGCTTAGCTTTGGGGAACGAGCAGTACTTC. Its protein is CASSLALGNEQYF.

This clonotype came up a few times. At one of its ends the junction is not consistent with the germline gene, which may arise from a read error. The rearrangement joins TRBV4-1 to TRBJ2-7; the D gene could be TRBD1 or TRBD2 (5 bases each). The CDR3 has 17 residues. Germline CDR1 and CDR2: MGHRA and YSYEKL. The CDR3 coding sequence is TGCGCCAGTAGCCAAGAAAGGGACGCAGGGAAGACCGCGGGGCAGTACTTC. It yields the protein CASSQERDAGKTAGQYF.

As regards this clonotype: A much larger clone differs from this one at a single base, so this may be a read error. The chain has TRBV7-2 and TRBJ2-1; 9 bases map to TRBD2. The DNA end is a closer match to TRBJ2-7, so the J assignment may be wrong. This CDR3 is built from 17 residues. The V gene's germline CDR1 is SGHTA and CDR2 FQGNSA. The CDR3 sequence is CASSTRAGGPTYNEQYF. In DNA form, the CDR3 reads TGTGCCAGCAGTACCCGGGCGGGAGGGCCCACCTACAATGAGCAGTACTTC.

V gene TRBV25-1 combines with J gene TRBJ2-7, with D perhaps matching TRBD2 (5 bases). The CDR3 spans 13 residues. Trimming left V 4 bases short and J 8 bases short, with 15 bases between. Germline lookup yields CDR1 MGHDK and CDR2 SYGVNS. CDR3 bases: TGTGCCAGCAGTGCCGCGGGCTTAGGGAAGCAGTACTTC. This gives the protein CASSAAGLGKQYF.

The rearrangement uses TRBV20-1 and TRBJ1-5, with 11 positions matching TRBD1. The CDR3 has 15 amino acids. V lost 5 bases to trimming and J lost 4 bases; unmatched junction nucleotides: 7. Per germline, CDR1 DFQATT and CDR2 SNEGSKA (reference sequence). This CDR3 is CSAFIRDRGNQPQHF. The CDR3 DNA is TGCAGTGCTTTTATCCGGGACAGGGGGAATCAGCCCCAGCATTTT.

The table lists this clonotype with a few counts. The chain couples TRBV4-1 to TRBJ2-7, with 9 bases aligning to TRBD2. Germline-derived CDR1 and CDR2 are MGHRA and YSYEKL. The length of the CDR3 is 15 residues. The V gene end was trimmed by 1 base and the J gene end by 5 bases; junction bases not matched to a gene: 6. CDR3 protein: CASSQGGRALDEQYF. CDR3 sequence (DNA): TGCGCCAGCAGCCAAGGCGGGAGGGCCCTAGACGAGCAGTACTTC.